Each of the 24 T cell receptor beta chains below was sequenced from the same sample in a study of control samples from healthy donors and cancer patients. Profiled with immunoSEQ multiplex PCR; TCRdb holds only in-frame clones, not every one. The table records about 140,000 clones, 94% of them present only once. Material for sequencing was blood. The receptors come from a man in his forties in good health.

The chain couples TRBV6-5 to TRBJ1-2; no clear D gene. The CDR3 loop spans 13 amino acids. CDR1 MNHEY and CDR2 SVGAGI come from the germline V gene. V was shortened by 10 bases and J by 1 base, with 13 bases between the two germline ends. CDR3 region: CATQQSVNYGYTF. Written as DNA, the CDR3 is TGTGCCACTCAGCAGTCAGTTAACTATGGCTACACCTTC.

The genes are TRBV11-1 and TRBJ2-5; TRBD2 matches 7 bases. Trimming removed 3 bases from V and 3 bases from J; junction bases left unmatched: 1. Germline loops: CDR1 SGHAT, CDR2 FQDESV (reference sequence). This CDR3 contains 13 residues. The CDR3 reads CASSLSGEETQYF. CDR3 bases: TGTGCCAGCAGCTTGAGCGGGGAAGAGACCCAGTACTTC.

Comment on this clone: The same CDR3 arises from other DNA sequences in this sample as well. The V gene is TRBV5-1, the J gene TRBJ1-2; 7 nucleotides line up with TRBD1. The junction had 7 bases not matched to a gene; V was cut back by 2 bases and J by 6 bases. Germline V gene data show CDR1 as SGHRS and CDR2 as YFSETQ. This CDR3 contains 14 residues. CDR3 loop: CASSFEQGRHGYTF. CDR3 coding DNA: TGCGCCAGCAGCTTCGAACAGGGGAGGCATGGCTACACCTTC.

The CDR3 reads CASSDGGARLARINRNEQFF. Here the CDR3 DNA reads TGTGCCAGCAGTGACGGGGGGGCGAGACTAGCCCGGATTAATAGGAATGAGCAGTTCTTC. The V call is TRBV6-1, the J call TRBJ2-1; 8 bases fit TRBD2. Germline CDR1 MNHNS, CDR2 SASEGT. Trimming removed 3 bases from V and 7 bases from J; junction bases left unmatched: 23. The length of the CDR3 is 20 residues.

This clone was recorded a few times. CDR3 amino acids: CASSQDRRNRVRGNTIYF. The CDR3 DNA is TGTGCCAGCAGCCAAGATAGGAGGAACCGGGTTCGAGGAAACACCATATATTTT. This chain uses TRBV14 with TRBJ1-3; no clear D gene. V was shortened by 0 bases and J by 4 bases, with 19 bases between the two germline ends. CDR1 and CDR2 from the germline V gene are SGHDN and FVKESK. This CDR3 is built from 18 residues.

The chain couples TRBV5-6 to TRBJ2-5, with 7 bases identical to TRBD2. Germline CDR1 is SGHDT and CDR2 is YYEEEE. V dropped 4 bases and J dropped 2; count of bases not matched to a gene: 17. The length of the CDR3 is 18 residues. The CDR3 here is CASSPGLTGGADQETQYF. In nucleotides, the CDR3 is TGTGCCAGCAGCCCCGGACTAACGGGGGGAGCCGATCAAGAGACCCAGTACTTC. Full variable domain (remainder filled in from reference TRBV5-6 and TRBJ2-5): DAGVTQSPTHLIKTRGQQVTLRCSPKSGHDTVSWYQQALGQGPQFIFQYYEEEERQRGNFPDRFSGHQFPNYSSELNVNALLLGDSALYLCASSPGLTGGADQETQYFGPGTRLLVL.

This clone has just one count. The chain is built from TRBV14 and TRBJ2-3; no reliable D call. The V end was cut by 3 bases, the J end by 6 bases, with 7 bases between. Germline V gene sequence: CDR1 SGHDN, CDR2 FVKESK. The CDR3 length is 12 residues. CDR3 in DNA: TGTGCCAGCAGCCAGCAGTGGGATACGCAGTATTTT. Residues: CASSQQWDTQYF.

V gene TRBV10-3 combines with J gene TRBJ1-1; D remains ambiguous. Germline V gene data show CDR1 as ENHRY and CDR2 as SYGVKD. The V gene lost 0 bases and the J gene lost 1 base, with 6 bases spanning the gap. There are 14 residues in the CDR3. CDR3 sequence reads: CAISESLRNTEAFF. The CDR3, as DNA: TGTGCCATCAGTGAGTCTCTAAGGAACACTGAAGCTTTCTTT.

The chain carries TRBV28 and TRBJ1-1; TRBD1 matches at 9 bases. Germline V CDR1 and CDR2: MDHEN, SYDVKM. The CDR3 contains 15 residues. V lost 6 bases to trimming and J lost 6 bases; unmatched junction nucleotides: 11. The CDR3 here is CASSALGQGLPEAFF. CDR3 DNA sequence: TGTGCCAGCAGCGCCCTGGGACAGGGTTTGCCTGAAGCTTTCTTT.

The count of this clone is one. The rearrangement uses TRBV5-6 and TRBJ1-2; 11 bases align to TRBD1. CDR1 and CDR2 (germline): SGHDT, YYEEEE. CDR3 length: 13 amino acids. V dropped 4 bases and J dropped 8; count of bases not matched to a gene: 4. The CDR3 spells CASSGTGGQGYTF. The CDR3 DNA follows: TGTGCCAGCAGCGGGACAGGGGGACAAGGCTACACCTTC.

This clone was counted once. At one boundary the junction diverges from the germline segment, which might be a read error. Other DNA sequences of this sample code for an identical CDR3. This rearrangement joins TRBV27 to TRBJ1-2, with D perhaps matching TRBD1 (5 bases). This CDR3 has 15 amino acids. CDR1 and CDR2 from the germline V gene are MNHEY and SMNVEV (reference sequence). Here the CDR3 DNA reads TGTGCCAGTAGTTTATACCCCCAGGGCAGCTATGGCTACACCTTC. Protein product: CASSLYPQGSYGYTF.

Of note for this clone: Other nucleotide sequences from this sample produce the same CDR3. This chain joins TRBV6-5 and TRBJ1-4, with D possibly matching TRBD1 (5 bases). V was clipped by 0 bases and J by 4 bases, with 9 bases between them. The germline V gene has CDR1 MNHEY and CDR2 SVGAGI. This CDR3 is built from 15 residues. This CDR3 is CASSYSWGNNEKLFF. The CDR3 DNA sequence: TGTGCCAGCAGTTACTCGTGGGGGAATAATGAAAAACTGTTTTTT.

The gene calls are TRBV19 and TRBJ1-5, with TRBD1 identical over 10 bases. Germline values: CDR1 LNHDA, CDR2 SQIVND (reference sequence). The length of the CDR3 is 16 residues. With V trimmed by 6 bases and J by 5 bases, 10 bases remained unmatched. The CDR3 is CASSQPGQGRDQPQHF. CDR3 DNA: TGTGCCAGTAGCCAACCGGGACAGGGGAGGGATCAGCCCCAGCATTTT.

The gene calls are TRBV11-2 and TRBJ2-5; D not certain. CDR1 SGHAT and CDR2 FQNNGV come from the germline V gene. There are 14 residues in the CDR3. V shed 3 bases and J shed 1 base, with 9 bases lying between them. CDR3 loop: CASSLLAGQETQYF. The DNA for the CDR3 is TGTGCCAGCAGCTTGTTGGCAGGCCAAGAGACCCAGTACTTC.

V is TRBV29-1 and J is TRBJ1-3; the match to TRBD1 covers 9 bases. The CDR3 is 13 amino acids. J lost 2 bases, V lost 7 bases, and 3 bases had no gene match. Germline V gives CDR1 SQVTM, CDR2 ANQGSEA. This CDR3 is CSARTGAGNTIYF. CDR3 nucleotide sequence: TGCAGCGCCCGGACAGGGGCTGGAAACACCATATATTTT.

J is TRBJ2-1 and V is TRBV6-2 or TRBV6-3; possible D gene TRBD2, 6 bases. The germline CDR1 and CDR2 sequences are MNHEY and SVGEGT. Trimming pared 6 bases from V and 3 bases from J, leaving 12 bases between. The CDR3 is 14 residues long. CDR3 region: CASSHGLNYNEQFF. As DNA, the CDR3 is TGTGCCAGCAGCCACGGACTAAACTACAATGAGCAGTTCTTC.

This clone was seen only once. The J gene is TRBJ1-4, the V gene TRBV19; TRBD1 aligns across 7 bases. The CDR3 totals 15 residues. The ends lost 6 bases at V and 7 bases at J; junction bases unmatched: 11. Looked up from germline, CDR1 is LNHDA and CDR2 is SQIVND (reference sequence). The CDR3 protein is CASRITGVDGEKLFF. CDR3 nucleotide sequence: TGTGCCAGTAGGATAACAGGGGTAGACGGTGAAAAACTGTTTTTT.

The rearrangement links TRBV11-2 to TRBJ2-5; TRBD2 matches at 7 bases. The CDR3 length is 18 residues. With 4 bases clipped from V and 0 bases from J, the junction kept 14 bases outside the gene matches. The germline gives CDR1 SGHAT, CDR2 FQNNGV. CDR3 nucleotide sequence: TGTGCCAGCAGCTCGCCGTGGGAGGGCGGGAAATACCAAGAGACCCAGTACTTC. This translates into CASSSPWEGGKYQETQYF.

The chain is built from TRBV9 and TRBJ1-2; D uncertain. Germline-derived CDR1 and CDR2 are SGDLS and YYNGEE. Trimming cost V 4 bases and J 3 bases, with 13 bases left between them. The CDR3 is 14 amino acids. CDR3: CASSPQDGDYGYTF. Written as DNA, the CDR3 is TGTGCCAGCAGCCCTCAGGACGGGGACTATGGCTACACCTTC. The whole variable domain, remainder taken from reference TRBV9 and TRBJ1-2, is DSGVTQTPKHLITATGQRVTLRCSPRSGDLSVYWYQQSLDQGLQFLIQYYNGEERAKGNILERFSAQQFPDLHSELNLSSLELGDSALYFCASSPQDGDYGYTFGSGTRLTVV.

The rearrangement joins TRBV5-1 to TRBJ1-1; tentative D call: TRBD1 (6 bases). CDR3 length equals 14 residues. The germline V and J ends were trimmed by 4 bases and 1 base, with 11 bases remaining between them. Germline V gives CDR1 SGHRS, CDR2 YFSETQ. The CDR3 DNA reads TGCGCCAGCAGCCTATGGGGGGCGAACACTGAAGCTTTCTTT. Encoded protein: CASSLWGANTEAFF.

V is TRBV10-3 and J is TRBJ1-2, with TRBD1 as a possible D gene (5 bases). Germline V gene sequence: CDR1 ENHRY, CDR2 SYGVKD. The V end was cut by 10 bases, the J end by 8 bases, with 23 bases between. The CDR3 is 14 residues long. The CDR3 protein is CATSRDGTNEGYTF. CDR3 nucleotide sequence: TGTGCCACATCCCGGGACGGCACAAATGAAGGCTACACCTTC.

The chain joins TRBV15 to TRBJ1-5, with TRBD1 matching 7 bases. Germline V lookup: CDR1 LNHNV, CDR2 YYDKDF (reference sequence). CDR3 size: 15 residues. Unmatched junction bases numbered 8, after V lost 5 bases and J lost 4 bases. Written as DNA, the CDR3 is TGTGCCACCAGCGGAAGGACAGGAATTAATCAGCCCCAGCATTTT. Its protein is CATSGRTGINQPQHF.

The rearrangement uses TRBV7-9 and TRBJ2-3, with unresolved D. Trimming removed 6 bases at V and 4 bases at J, with 5 bases between. Germline CDR1 is SEHNR and CDR2 is FQNEAQ (reference sequence). The CDR3 is 11 residues long. The CDR3 spells CASRNADTQYF. The DNA for the CDR3 is TGTGCCAGCAGGAATGCAGATACGCAGTATTTT.

The rearrangement uses TRBV24-1 and TRBJ1-4, with 8 bases identical to TRBD1. Trimming at V came to 3 bases and at J to 5 bases, leaving 1 base not matched to a gene. Germline lookup yields CDR1 KGHDR and CDR2 SFDVKD. This CDR3 contains 14 residues. Written as DNA, the CDR3 is TGTGCCACCAGTGATGGACAGGGCAATGAAAAACTGTTTTTT. This sequence encodes CATSDGQGNEKLFF.